The clone carrying this T cell receptor (beta chain) was counted between two and nine times. Its antigen is as yet unknown. The source of the sample is a study of cytomegalovirus exposure and HLA in healthy donors. CDR1 is GTSNPN, CDR2 SVGIG, per germline (reference sequence). V lost 1 base and J lost 4; bases outside the gene matches: 8. This CDR3 has 15 amino acids. PCR amplification relied on 60 Vbeta primers (plus 13 Jbeta primers). Profiled with immunoSEQ multiplex PCR; TCRdb holds only in-frame clones, not every one. The sample has 100,000 or so clones; 74% are singletons. Study-wide results and caveats: Most TCR sequences were seen very rarely across donors, but some public TCRs occurred in many. What a later analysis reportedly showed was that an Asian-associated ancestry cluster had fewer N-insertions than the approximately 720-donor mean.

The chain joins TRBV30 to TRBJ2-5; TRBD1 aligns across 8 bases. The sequencing sample was made of PBMCs. This TCR derives from a human donor in good health. The CDR3 region has the DNA TGTGCCTGGAGTGGCACCAGGGGGCTGAGAGAGACCCAGTACTTC. It specifies CAWSGTRGLRETQYF.